Detailed here is one TCR beta chain. The target antigen is unknown. At the DNA level, this CDR3 is encoded by other sequences in the same sample as well. The data originate from a study of shared clonotypes between healthy human individuals. The overall study: CD4 naive and memory got three plates each, CD8 naive two, CD8 memory one.

Study-wide points: Between a few donors, naive CD4 clonotypes were shared at a level of approximately 5%.

Naive CD8 populations comprised CD45RO-negative cells positively selected for CCR7, excluding terminally differentiated effector memory CD45RA+ cells. Each of the donors was a healthy adult who was HIV-negative and had not had a recent acute infection or vaccination. Caucasian adults residing in Nashville, Tennessee made up all the donors. Sequencing was performed with immunoSEQ multiplex PCR; in TCRdb, only in-frame clones are kept and a portion is missing. In the table there are under 1 million clones, 90% to 98% of which are singletons. This CDR3 has 16 amino acids. V lost 4 bases, J lost 4 bases, and 5 bases stayed unmatched. The V gene's germline CDR1 is MNHEY and CDR2 SVGAGI.

This chain uses TRBV6-5 with TRBJ2-1; 12 positions match TRBD2. This TCR came from a man aged 25-45 years in good health. Specimen: naive CD8+ T cells sorted from blood. DNA for the CDR3: TGTGCCAGCAGTTTCGGACTAGCGGGACCTTACAATGAGCAGTTCTTC. As protein: CASSFGLAGPYNEQFF.